This entry concerns a single T cell receptor (beta chain). This clonotype has only a few counts. This clone's antigen is unknown. Per-nucleotide qualities are absent, and no much larger clonotype sits a single base away. Including the terminal cysteine and phenylalanine, the CDR3 comprises 14 residues. The kept DNA is CDR3 alone, 42 bases in frame from the first base. V and J are truncated by 1 base and 6 bases respectively, leaving an intervening sequence of 11 bases. CDR1 and CDR2, per the germline V gene (reference sequence), are LNHDA and SQIVND. Library construction relied on 5' RACE. Instrument on record: NextSeq 500. To correct for sequencing error and PCR bias, the TCR library protocol tagged individual cDNA molecules with unique molecular identifiers. Both TCR alpha and beta chains were sequenced, and tight co-correlation was observed between alpha and beta sequence abundances in each sample. As for the original processing: Decombinator V4 was used to perform V gene, J gene and CDR3 annotation of TCR sequences. Expanded TCRs were defined as changing significantly between any two time points under a Poisson model with p below 0.0001. TCR abundances were normalised to the total number of TCRs sequenced per sample and were expressed as counts per million. MAIT TCRs were defined by TRAV1-2 paired with TRAJ12, TRAJ20 or TRAJ33, and iNKT TCRs by TRAV10 paired with TRAJ18. VDJdb, accessed 1 November 2021, was searched for CMV, EBV and SARS-CoV-2 annotated TCRs, with TCRs annotated for multiple antigens excluded. TCRdb's own reprocessing of the public reads used fastp at Q25 and MiXCR and kept productive beta chains. Duplicate CDR3 protein sequences are folded into a single record with the most common DNA and genes. TCRdb's processing, not the study's, gives the V and J calls here. Counted in this sample were 70,000 or so distinct CDR3 sequences; 10% of them appeared once. Of the sample, around 7.3% falls within the top ten clones.

This sample is drawn from a study of early T cells in non-severe SARS-CoV-2 infection (TCRdb year 2021). For the wider study: Because TCR sequencing relied on bulk RNA taken from unsorted whole blood, pairing of alpha and beta chains was not possible.

Set within a cohort of healthcare workers in London, UK, this nested case-control study involved weekly PCR testing of nasopharyngeal swabs along with blood sampling. Between 23 and 31 March 2020, the week of the UK lockdown, healthcare workers were enrolled and then followed up weekly for as long as 16 weeks. What the authors observed across the whole study: Matching against VDJdb was skewed toward anti-spike CD8 responses, likely underestimated virus-specific expansions, and missed private and CD4 specificities.

Recombination linked TRBV19 to TRBJ2-3; the D gene is perhaps TRBD1, from 6 matching bases. The source was whole blood, collected at baseline. The receptor's source is an adult who was a healthcare worker with PCR-confirmed SARS-CoV-2 infection or an uninfected control (not recorded which). The nucleotide sequence reads TGTGCCAGTAGTATAGGGTCAGGGGCCGATACGCAGTATTTT. It is translated as CASSIGSGADTQYF. Where the CDR3 stops, the reference TRBV19 and TRBJ2-3 genes take over; the full variable domain is DGGITQSPKYLFRKEGQNVTLSCEQNLNHDAMYWYRQDPGQGLRLIYYSQIVNDFQKGDIAEGYSVSREKKESFPLTVTSAQKNPTAFYLCASSIGSGADTQYFGPGTRLTVL.